This T cell receptor beta chain was retrieved from a study of blood T cell repertoires in COVID-19. Study details: PBMCs, B-cell-depleted T cells, or T cells provided the cDNA or gDNA that made up the material.

After removal of 4 bases from V and 4 bases from J, the junction contained 9 bases not matched to a gene. The CDR3 is made up of 16 amino acids. Germline assignment: CDR1 SGHDT and CDR2 YYEEEE. Sequencing used immunoSEQ multiplex PCR; TCRdb keeps in-frame clones, though not all of them. The sample has just over 300,000 clones, 75% to 90% seen once. Which cohort a participant joined came from the clinical history participants gave. Two negative PCRs, clearance, or symptom resolution were required of recovered Cohort 3 donors. The genes are TRBV5-6 and TRBJ2-2; 8 bases are shared with TRBD1. Sequencing was performed on PBMCs or T cells enriched from blood (not recorded which). The TCR originated in a woman aged 40 to 50 who had recovered from COVID-19. The CDR3 region is CASSVVGQGATGELFF. The CDR3 nucleotides read TGTGCCAGCAGCGTAGTTGGACAGGGAGCCACCGGGGAGCTGTTTTTT.